This entry concerns a single T cell receptor (beta chain). The run depth of the assay was deep. Assay: immunoSEQ multiplex PCR; the TCRdb copy retains only in-frame clones and omits some. The table has about 2.4 million clones, roughly 93% seen once. The sample is drawn from a study of shared clonotypes between healthy human individuals. The CDR3 runs 12 residues. Germline assignment: CDR1 MNHNS and CDR2 SASEGT. After removal of 2 bases from V and 9 bases from J, the junction contained 3 bases not matched to a gene. The specimen sequenced was naive CD4+ T cells from PBMCs. The subset: CD45RA+ positively selected. V usage is TRBV6-1 and J usage is TRBJ1-1, with TRBD1 identical over 7 bases. The receptor was isolated from a man aged 18 to 30 in good health. Some clones in this sample may be carry-over from other donors' samples. The CDR3 reads CASSEWTGKAFF. Written as DNA, the CDR3 is TGTGCCAGCAGTGAATGGACAGGTAAAGCTTTCTTT.